One and the same sample provided the 22 T cell receptor beta chains below, sequenced in a study of T cells in Graves' hyperthyroidism and ophthalmopathy. Authors of the study amplified TCR beta CDR3 regions from RNA transcripts. The primer set for the first-round RT-PCR of the TCR CDR3 was HTBI. TCRdb reprocessed the multiplex PCR reads with MiXCR, giving one entry per CDR3 protein. Here the sample spans under 350,000 distinct CDR3 sequences, roughly a fifth being singletons. Material for sequencing was blood. The receptors come from a woman between 50 and 59 years old with Graves' hyperthyroidism.

This clonotype was found once. The chain uses TRBV7-9 and TRBJ1-1; weak D call: TRBD1 (5 bases). V lost 5 bases and J lost 5, with 12 bases in between. Germline CDR1 SEHNR, CDR2 FQNEAQ (reference sequence). The CDR3 contains 13 residues. CDR3 protein: CASSRAGGTEAFF. CDR3 sequence (DNA): TGTGCCAGCAGCCGTGCGGGGGGAACTGAAGCTTTCTTT.

Remarks on this clonotype: Given a much more abundant clone one base away, this may be a read error. CDR3 sequence: CASSTSERANNEQFF. The CDR3 nucleotides read TGTGCCAGCAGCACAAGCGAGAGGGCCAACAATGAGCAGTTCTTC. The chain carries TRBV3-1 and TRBJ2-1; possibly TRBD2 for D (5 bases). The CDR3 contains 15 residues. The V gene's germline CDR1 is LGHDT and CDR2 YNNKEL (reference sequence). Trimming took off 5 bases at V and 5 bases at J, with 16 bases between the two ends.

A word on this clonotype: A single base separates this from a much larger clone, so it may be a read error. This sequence joins TRBV20-1 and TRBJ1-2; no definite D call. The CDR3 has 15 residues. The V gene's germline CDR1 is DFQATT and CDR2 SNEGSKA (reference sequence). In DNA, the CDR3 is TGCAGTGCTAGGACCCGGAACATCGGAGGGTATGACTACACCTTC. Translation: CSARTRNIGGYDYTF.

The V gene is TRBV28, the J gene TRBJ1-2; D possibly corresponds to TRBD1 (6 bases). The CDR3 is 13 residues long. Trimming shortened V by 5 bases and J by 3 bases, and 10 bases separated the two germline ends. Germline V gene data show CDR1 as MDHEN and CDR2 as SYDVKM. This chain's CDR3 is CASSKDRYYGYTF. CDR3 bases: TGTGCCAGCAGTAAGGACAGATACTATGGCTACACCTTC.

This clonotype has at least ten counts. V usage is TRBV2 and J usage is TRBJ2-3; tentative D call: TRBD2 (6 bases). V was pared by 9 bases and J by 8 bases, with 21 bases between. Germline CDR1 reads SNHLY; CDR2 reads FYNNEI. The CDR3 is 14 residues long. The CDR3, as DNA: TGTGCCAGTGTAATAAGCATATTGGGAGGTACGCAGTATTTT. It translates to CASVISILGGTQYF.

This clonotype was detected many times. V and J are TRBV12-3 or TRBV12-4 and TRBJ2-7; TRBD1 matches at 9 bases. The V segment lost 5 bases and the J segment 6 bases; nucleotides outside the gene matches: 5. CDR3 size: 13 residues. CDR3 sequence: CASSLTGGPEQYF. DNA of the CDR3: TGTGCCAGCAGTCTGACAGGGGGACCCGAGCAGTACTTC.

This sequence joins TRBV20-1 and TRBJ1-2; 11 nucleotides agree with TRBD1. V was pared by 3 bases and J by 8 bases, with 8 bases of the junction left unmatched. Germline assignment: CDR1 DFQATT and CDR2 SNEGSKA (reference sequence). The CDR3 runs to 14 residues. The CDR3 DNA sequence: TGCAGTGCTAGGGAGAGCGGGACAGGGGGAGGCTACACCTTC. Translating gives CSARESGTGGGYTF.

J is TRBJ2-5 and V is TRBV12-3 or TRBV12-4, with 9 bases fitting TRBD2. The CDR3 has 14 amino acids. J was trimmed by 9 bases and V by 1 base; bases with no gene match: 6. The CDR3: CASSLGGRGKAQYF. DNA of the CDR3: TGTGCCAGCAGTTTAGGCGGGAGGGGAAAGGCCCAGTACTTC.

This clonotype was recorded many times. V gene TRBV11-1 combines with J gene TRBJ2-5; 9 positions agree with TRBD1. The CDR3 totals 12 residues. V lost 6 bases and J lost 13; bases outside the gene matches: 9. Germline V CDR1 and CDR2: SGHAT, FQDESV (reference sequence). CDR3 residues: CASSPYRGRVYF. The CDR3 DNA is TGTGCCAGCAGTCCGTACAGGGGGCGCGTGTACTTC.

This clonotype was seen at least ten times. The rearrangement joins TRBV6-1 to TRBJ1-5; D may be TRBD1 (6 bases). CDR1 is MNHNS, CDR2 SASEGT, per germline. The V gene lost 10 bases and the J gene lost 3 bases, with 13 bases spanning the gap. The CDR3 is 13 residues long. CDR3 DNA: TGTGCCACAAGGGGGTCCTCCAATCAGCCCCAGCATTTT. Protein sequence: CATRGSSNQPQHF.

This clonotype has at least ten counts. CDR3 region: CASSRTTLNTEAFF. CDR3 sequence (DNA): TGTGCCAGCAGTCGAACCACCCTGAACACTGAAGCTTTCTTT. This chain links TRBV2 with TRBJ1-1; D is undetermined. Trimming left V 5 bases short and J 0 bases short, with 10 bases between. The CDR3 length is 14 residues. Germline CDR1 reads SNHLY; CDR2 reads FYNNEI.

This clonotype was detected many times. CDR3 sequence reads: CASSLGAGGGEQYF. The CDR3 region has the DNA TGTGCCAGCAGCTTAGGTGCAGGGGGAGGCGAGCAGTACTTC. V usage is TRBV7-6 and J usage is TRBJ2-7; TRBD1 might be the D (7 bases). V was trimmed by 1 base and J by 6 bases, leaving 13 bases between them. This CDR3 has 14 residues. CDR1 and CDR2 from the germline V gene are SGHVS and FNYEAQ.

This clonotype has only a few counts. The J gene is TRBJ2-3, the V gene TRBV20-1, with unresolved D. V lost 5 bases to trimming and J lost 6 bases, with 15 bases between them. Germline V gene data show CDR1 as DFQATT and CDR2 as SNEGSKA (reference sequence). This CDR3 is built from 13 residues. DNA for the CDR3: TGCAGTGCTCCCCCAATCACAGTGGATACGCAGTATTTT. It yields the protein CSAPPITVDTQYF.

This rearrangement joins TRBV18 to TRBJ2-7, with 8 bases that match TRBD2. CDR1 and CDR2 (germline): KGHSH, LQKENI. The CDR3 has 14 residues. V was clipped by 3 bases and J by 4 bases; unmatched bases: 5. The CDR3 here is CASSPTAGAYEQYF. CDR3 nucleotide sequence: TGTGCCAGCTCACCCACAGCGGGAGCTTACGAGCAGTACTTC.

At least ten counts were recorded for this clonotype. The CDR3 protein is CASSLGVATTDTQYF. CDR3 coding DNA: TGTGCCAGCAGCTTGGGGGTGGCCACGACAGATACGCAGTATTTT. This rearrangement joins TRBV5-5 to TRBJ2-3, with unresolved D. The CDR3 spans 15 residues. V lost 0 bases to trimming and J lost 3 bases, with 11 bases between them. From germline, CDR1 is SGHKS and CDR2 YYEKEE (reference sequence).

The chain joins TRBV5-1 to TRBJ2-1; D may correspond to TRBD1 or TRBD2 (5 bases each). Germline CDR1 SGHRS, CDR2 YFSETQ. Trimming took off 0 bases at V and 8 bases at J, with 12 bases between the two ends. The CDR3 spans 14 residues. For the CDR3, the DNA is TGCGCCAGCAGCTTGGGCAGTGGGGACGATGAGCAGTTCTTC. Translated: CASSLGSGDDEQFF.

This clonotype was observed a few times. This rearrangement joins TRBV19 to TRBJ2-7; no clear D. The CDR3 length is 11 residues. The V gene's germline CDR1 is LNHDA and CDR2 SQIVND (reference sequence). Trimming left V 2 bases short and J 6 bases short, with 5 bases between. CDR3 bases: TGTGCCAGTAGTATATCGACCGAGCAGTACTTC. Translation gives CASSISTEQYF.

This clonotype was seen a few times. The chain links TRBV5-1 to TRBJ1-2; possibly TRBD1 for D (6 bases). There are 14 residues in the CDR3. In germline, CDR1 is SGHRS, CDR2 YFSETQ. Trimming removed 4 bases from V and 8 bases from J, with 18 bases in between. CDR3 protein: CASSQGRGARGYTF. CDR3 in DNA: TGCGCCAGCAGCCAAGGTCGGGGGGCTCGAGGCTACACCTTC.

A few counts support this clonotype. The chain is built from TRBV4-2 and TRBJ1-2; the match to TRBD1 covers 8 bases. Germline CDR1 reads LGHNA; CDR2 reads YNFKEQ. The junction had 9 bases not matched to a gene; V was cut back by 6 bases and J by 3 bases. The CDR3 is 15 amino acids. The CDR3 is CASSLESQGDYGYTF. The CDR3 DNA reads as TGTGCCAGCAGTCTAGAATCACAGGGGGACTATGGCTACACCTTC.

This clonotype was observed at least ten times. The chain recombines TRBV4-1 with TRBJ1-2; no definite D call. The germline V gene has CDR1 MGHRA and CDR2 YSYEKL. The V gene lost 5 bases and the J gene lost 2 bases, with 12 bases spanning the gap. The CDR3 has 14 residues. CDR3 residues: CASSSPTRNYGYTF. CDR3 sequence (DNA): TGCGCCAGCAGCTCCCCTACACGAAACTATGGCTACACCTTC.

This clonotype was observed many times. This chain joins TRBV12-3 or TRBV12-4 and TRBJ2-3, with TRBD1 matching 9 bases. This CDR3 is 14 amino acids long. The V and J ends lost 2 bases and 10 bases, in that order; junction bases with no gene match: 7. In nucleotides, the CDR3 is TGTGCCAGCAGTTTAAGGGACAGGGTGGGAGCGCAGTATTTT. Its protein product is CASSLRDRVGAQYF.

V is TRBV7-3 and J is TRBJ2-1; no clear D. Trimming removed 1 base at V and 6 bases at J, with 4 bases between. The germline gives CDR1 SGHTA, CDR2 FQGTGA. The CDR3 runs 12 residues. CDR3 DNA: TGTGCCAGCAGCTTAAGCACCAATGAGCAGTTCTTC. Residues: CASSLSTNEQFF.